A selection of T cell receptor beta chains follows, all from one sample in a study of cytomegalovirus exposure and HLA in healthy donors. Here immunoSEQ multiplex PCR was the method, and the copy in TCRdb shows in-frame clones only, minus some. This table has around 140,000 clones, approximately 82% appearing once. Material: PBMCs. The receptors stem from a man aged 35-49 years in good health and CMV-seronegative. Both conserved end residues are part of each CDR3. A D gene is named only where the DNA matches it firmly. Not all rows give a size; the values are once, few, many and, for expanded clones, a class.

v_gene	d_gene	abundance	len	j_gene	CDR3aa	CDR3nt
TRBV6-5	TRBD1	NA	15	TRBJ1-1	CASRKTGMANTEAFF	TGTGCCAGCCGTAAGACAGGGATGGCGAACACTGAAGCTTTCTTT
TRBV4-2	TRBD1	NA	15	TRBJ1-4	CASSQVTGDDEKLFF	TGTGCCAGCAGCCAAGTCACAGGGGATGATGAAAAACTGTTTTTT
TRBV9	NA	NA	14	TRBJ2-7	CASSASPSSYEQYF	TGTGCCAGCAGTGCCAGTCCCAGCTCCTACGAGCAGTACTTC
TRBV4-2	TRBD1	once	17	TRBJ1-5	CASSQDWDRGLGQPQHF	TGTGCCAGCAGCCAAGATTGGGACAGGGGCTTAGGGCAGCCCCAGCATTTT
TRBV7-3	NA	few	14	TRBJ2-7	CASSPGLGSYEQYF	TGTGCCAGCAGCCCCGGGTTGGGCTCCTACGAGCAGTACTTC
TRBV6-4	NA	NA	13	TRBJ2-7	CASSDLDSYEQYF	TGTGCCAGCAGTGACCTAGACAGCTACGAGCAGTACTTC
TRBV7-9	TRBD1	NA	14	TRBJ1-2	CASSLAPGGWGYTF	TGTGCCAGCAGCTTAGCACCAGGGGGATGGGGCTACACCTTC
TRBV7-9	NA	NA	16	TRBJ1-2	CASSFRDPGQGGGYTF	TGTGCCAGCAGCTTCCGTGATCCAGGCCAGGGTGGCGGCTACACCTTC
TRBV27	NA	once	14	TRBJ2-1	CASSLQGMGNEQFF	TGTGCCAGCAGCCTACAGGGTATGGGTAATGAGCAGTTCTTC
TRBV2	TRBD1	NA	15	TRBJ1-2	CASSGGDRDYYGYTF	TGTGCCAGCAGTGGAGGGGACAGGGATTATTATGGCTACACCTTC
TRBV7-2	NA	NA	14	TRBJ2-4	CASSSQGAKNIQYF	TGTGCCAGCAGCTCCCAGGGGGCCAAAAACATTCAGTACTTC
TRBV2	TRBD1	NA	14	TRBJ1-2	CATQGQGTHYGYTF	TGTGCCACCCAGGGACAGGGAACCCACTATGGCTACACCTTC
TRBV27	NA	NA	15	TRBJ1-2	CASSFSGSPPYGYTF	TGTGCCAGCAGTTTTTCCGGGTCCCCCCCCTATGGCTACACCTTC
TRBV2	NA	NA	14	TRBJ1-5	CASRKGGYNQPQHF	TGTGCCAGCAGAAAAGGGGGTTACAATCAGCCCCAGCATTTT
TRBV2	TRBD1	NA	13	TRBJ1-1	CASSTGGGTEAFF	TGTGCCAGCAGCACAGGGGGTGGCACTGAAGCTTTCTTT
TRBV29-1	TRBD1	few	13	TRBJ1-1	CSDPGQAYSGAFF	TGCAGCGATCCAGGACAGGCTTATTCGGGAGCTTTCTTT
TRBV6-6	NA	NA	15	TRBJ2-2	CASTVLGGYTGELFF	TGTGCCAGCACCGTTCTCGGAGGATACACCGGGGAGCTGTTTTTT
TRBV7-2	TRBD1	NA	16	TRBJ1-4	CASSLVLWDRAEKLFF	TGTGCCAGCAGCTTAGTTCTCTGGGACAGGGCTGAAAAACTGTTTTTT
TRBV28	NA	NA	15	TRBJ1-5	CASSLRGNSNQPQHF	TGTGCCAGCAGTTTAAGGGGCAATAGCAATCAGCCCCAGCATTTT
TRBV5-1	NA	NA	17	TRBJ2-3	CASSSAGWGWGTDTQYF	TGCGCCAGCAGCTCCGCGGGGTGGGGATGGGGCACAGATACGCAGTATTTT
TRBV28	NA	NA	14	TRBJ2-1	CASSSRGRDNEQFF	TGTGCCAGCAGCTCCAGGGGAAGGGACAATGAGCAGTTCTTC
TRBV5-8	NA	NA	19	TRBJ1-2	CASSYLSLWATGGGVGYTF	TGTGCCAGCAGCTATTTAAGCTTATGGGCAACCGGAGGAGGCGTCGGCTACACCTTC
TRBV5-1	NA	NA	13	TRBJ1-2	CASSSDREGGYTF	TGCGCCAGCAGCTCCGACCGGGAAGGAGGCTACACCTTC
TRBV7-9	NA	NA	13	TRBJ2-7	CASSATTTYEQYF	TGTGCCAGCAGCGCGACTACTACCTACGAGCAGTACTTC
TRBV7-6	TRBD1	NA	16	TRBJ1-1	CASSLLNRDSNTEAFF	TGTGCCAGCAGCCTTTTAAACCGGGACAGCAACACTGAAGCTTTCTTT
TRBV7-9	NA	NA	16	TRBJ2-7	CASSSAGADPHYEQYF	TGTGCCAGCAGCTCGGCAGGCGCCGATCCCCACTACGAGCAGTACTTC
TRBV19	TRBD1	NA	16	TRBJ2-2	CASSIVAGGGTGELFF	TGTGCCAGTAGTATCGTGGCAGGGGGCGGCACCGGGGAGCTGTTTTTT
TRBV2	NA	once	15	TRBJ1-1	CASRDLGFTGQGAFF	TGTGCCAGCAGAGACCTCGGATTCACAGGTCAGGGGGCTTTCTTT
TRBV10-3	TRBD2	NA	18	TRBJ2-3	CAISGTSGGAGPPDTQYF	TGTGCCATCAGTGGGACTAGCGGGGGGGCCGGGCCCCCAGATACGCAGTATTTT
TRBV7-3	TRBD2	NA	17	TRBJ2-2	CASSLSPAGLYTGELFF	TGTGCCAGCAGCTTATCCCCAGCGGGGTTGTACACCGGGGAGCTGTTTTTT
TRBV10-1	TRBD1	few	14	TRBJ1-2	CASSPTAGGRGYTF	TGCGCCAGCAGCCCAACGGCAGGGGGCCGTGGCTACACCTTC
TRBV7-2	NA	NA	14	TRBJ1-1	CASSLYSGDTEAFF	TGTGCCAGCAGCTTATATTCGGGGGACACTGAAGCTTTCTTT
TRBV7-2	TRBD1	NA	15	TRBJ1-3	CASSLGQGTGNTIYF	TGTGCCAGCAGCTTAGGACAGGGTACTGGAAACACCATATATTTT
TRBV5-4	TRBD1	NA	18	TRBJ1-6	CASTSRAGGSSYNSPLHF	TGTGCCAGCACTTCCCGGGCAGGGGGGAGCTCCTATAATTCACCCCTCCACTTT
TRBV27	TRBD2	NA	19	TRBJ2-7	CASSLGALAGGRGSYEQYF	TGTGCCAGCAGTTTGGGCGCTCTAGCGGGGGGCAGAGGCAGCTACGAGCAGTACTTC
TRBV9	NA	NA	15	TRBJ1-3	CASSVAAGVGNTIYF	TGTGCCAGCAGCGTAGCTGCAGGGGTAGGAAACACCATATATTTT
TRBV28	NA	NA	12	TRBJ1-2	CASRTGLYGYTF	TGTGCCAGCAGAACCGGTCTCTATGGCTACACCTTC
TRBV29-1	NA	NA	11	TRBJ2-7	CSVVQGYEQYF	TGCAGCGTCGTACAGGGATACGAGCAGTACTTC
TRBV15	NA	NA	16	TRBJ1-3	CATSRDRGVSGNTIYF	TGTGCCACCAGCAGAGATCGGGGGGTTTCTGGAAACACCATATATTTT
TRBV28	NA	few	14	TRBJ1-3	CASLRPRIGNTIYF	TGTGCCAGCTTACGCCCCAGAATTGGAAACACCATATATTTT
TRBV9	TRBD1	NA	16	TRBJ1-5	CASSVGPGGNNQPQHF	TGTGCCAGCAGCGTAGGTCCAGGGGGCAACAATCAGCCCCAGCATTTT
TRBV28	NA	NA	13	TRBJ2-7	CASSLEGFYEQYF	TGTGCCAGCAGCTTAGAGGGATTCTACGAGCAGTACTTC
TRBV23-1	NA	NA	15	TRBJ2-5	CASSLRSGGQETQYF	TGCGCCAGCAGTCTTCGGTCGGGTGGCCAAGAGACCCAGTACTTC
TRBV5-4	NA	NA	17	TRBJ1-3	CASSLGRTGSSGNTIYF	TGTGCCAGCAGCTTGGGTCGTACAGGGTCCTCTGGAAACACCATATATTTT
TRBV5-1	TRBD1	NA	14	TRBJ1-1	CASSLGSGGTEAFF	TGCGCCAGCAGCTTGGGATCAGGGGGCACTGAAGCTTTCTTT
TRBV11-2	NA	NA	17	TRBJ1-6	CASSLAQTAGWNSPLHF	TGTGCCAGCAGCTTAGCCCAAACGGCAGGATGGAATTCACCCCTCCACTTT
TRBV10-3	TRBD2	NA	17	TRBJ2-1	CAIKGSGVTYSYNEQFF	TGTGCCATCAAGGGTAGCGGGGTGACATACTCCTACAATGAGCAGTTCTTC
TRBV6-1	NA	NA	15	TRBJ1-2	CASRTGLGANYGYTF	TGTGCCAGCAGGACAGGACTGGGAGCTAACTATGGCTACACCTTC
TRBV5-4	TRBD2	NA	17	TRBJ2-3	CASSLDSSGGAGDTQYF	TGTGCCAGCAGCTTGGACTCTAGCGGGGGGGCCGGGGATACGCAGTATTTT
TRBV7-9	TRBD2	few	15	TRBJ2-7	CASSTGGFLSYEQYF	TGTGCCAGCAGCACCGGGGGGTTCCTCTCCTACGAGCAGTACTTC